This T cell receptor beta chain was recovered during a study of cytomegalovirus exposure and HLA in healthy donors. There are 14 residues in the CDR3. Per germline, CDR1 SGHTA and CDR2 FQGNSA. Trimming cost V 4 bases and J 5 bases; bases outside gene matches: 3. In its sample, this clone was seen once. The primer mix had 60 Vbeta and 13 Jbeta primers. Method: immunoSEQ multiplex PCR; TCRdb's copy keeps in-frame clones and lacks some. The top ten clones hold less than 4.5% of a sample with 150,000 to 200,000 clones, 81% of them seen once. This sequence was found in a man between 45 and 60 years old in good health and CMV-seronegative. Sequenced sample: PBMCs. V gene TRBV7-2 combines with J gene TRBJ2-2, with 8 bases aligning to TRBD2. The CDR3 loop is CASSSRGGTGELFF. CDR3 sequence (DNA): TGTGCCAGCAGCTCACGGGGGGGTACCGGGGAGCTGTTTTTT.